This entry concerns a single TCR beta chain. No antigen is known for it. This record belongs to a study of blood T cells in healthy people across ages. The CDR3 extends over 12 amino acids. With a J-beta primer mix and a sample-barcoded 5' primer, a second PCR ran 7 to 11 cycles. TCRdb reanalysed the 5' RACE reads using MiXCR and keeps one entry per CDR3 protein. The repertoire has hundreds of thousands of distinct CDR3 sequences, over 45% of them found once; the top ten carry around 22%. Regarding the study as a whole: Unsorted PBMCs ruled out conclusive naive versus antigen-experienced comparison. Lack of knowledge of donor CMV status possibly confounded expanded clonotype changes.

The sequenced sample consisted of blood. The chain is built from TRBV21-1 and TRBJ1-1; TRBD1, the D gene given by the table, was not confirmed from the DNA. TRBV21-1 is reported as a pseudogene. This receptor was obtained from a young man in good health. CDR3 DNA: TGTGCCGTCTCCAGGGTTAACACTGAAGCTTTCTTT. Residues: CAVSRVNTEAFF.